Each of the 23 T cell receptor beta chains below was sequenced from the same sample in a study of cytomegalovirus exposure and HLA in healthy donors. The PCR used 60 Vbeta and 13 Jbeta primers. Libraries were prepared by immunoSEQ multiplex PCR; TCRdb keeps only in-frame clonotypes and omits some of them. The sample gives fewer than 150,000 clones, around four fifths of which show up once; under 2.5% is in the top ten. Sequenced sample: PBMCs. These receptor sequences come from a man younger than 40 in good health and CMV-seronegative.

V and J are TRBV27 and TRBJ1-2; no reliable D call. This CDR3 region has 15 residues. Trimming shortened V by 5 bases and J by 7 bases, and 20 bases separated the two germline ends. Germline values: CDR1 MNHEY, CDR2 SMNVEV (reference sequence). CDR3 amino acids: CASSVRSAGSGGYTF. For the CDR3, the DNA is TGTGCCAGCAGTGTACGATCGGCCGGATCGGGTGGCTACACCTTC.

The rearrangement joins TRBV20-1 to TRBJ2-5; D not resolved. Germline V gene sequence: CDR1 DFQATT, CDR2 SNEGSKA (reference sequence). CDR3 length: 11 amino acids. CDR3 sequence (DNA): TGCACCCCGGGTAGTCAAGAGACCCAGTACTTC. Its translation: CTPGSQETQYF.

The chain links TRBV7-9 to TRBJ2-4, with D perhaps TRBD2 (6 bases). Between the trimmed V and J ends, which lost 1 base and 1 base, there was a span of 14 bases. The germline gives CDR1 SEHNR, CDR2 FQNEAQ (reference sequence). The CDR3 consists of 17 residues. The CDR3 DNA follows: TGTGCCAGCAGCTTAGGTTGGGGGGTACACGCCAAAAACATTCAGTACTTC. This encodes CASSLGWGVHAKNIQYF.

The chain carries TRBV6-5 and TRBJ2-7; D is uncertain. The germline V gene has CDR1 MNHEY and CDR2 SVGAGI. Trimming left V 4 bases short and J 2 bases short, with 9 bases between. The CDR3 runs to 13 residues. Here the CDR3 DNA reads TGTGCCAGCAGTTCATACAGTGCCTACGAGCAGTACTTC. Protein: CASSSYSAYEQYF.

This clone was detected once. J is TRBJ2-7 and V is TRBV13; D might be TRBD1 (5 bases). Germline V gene data show CDR1 as PRHDT and CDR2 as FYEKMQ (reference sequence). The CDR3 has 16 amino acids. V was trimmed by 5 bases and J by 0 bases, leaving 17 bases between them. The CDR3 sequence: CASSLSDTISSYEQYF. Here the CDR3 DNA reads TGTGCCAGCAGCCTGTCGGACACAATCAGCTCCTACGAGCAGTACTTC.

V is TRBV28 and J is TRBJ2-7; 7 positions agree with TRBD1. The V gene end was trimmed by 5 bases and the J gene end by 6 bases; junction bases not matched to a gene: 7. Germline CDR1 reads MDHEN; CDR2 reads SYDVKM. The CDR3 extends over 13 amino acids. The CDR3 loop reads CASSPTGPREQYF. The CDR3 DNA is TGTGCCAGCAGTCCGACAGGGCCCCGCGAGCAGTACTTC.

The chain's CDR3 is CATSRDPEGINGYTF. As DNA, the CDR3 is TGTGCCACCAGCAGAGATCCTGAGGGAATCAATGGCTACACCTTC. This chain links TRBV15 with TRBJ1-2; D remains ambiguous. Germline-derived CDR1 and CDR2 are LNHNV and YYDKDF (reference sequence). Trimming shortened V by 0 bases and J by 6 bases, and 14 bases separated the two germline ends. The length of the CDR3 is 15 residues.

The sample holds a few counts of this clone. The junction and the germline gene differ at one end; a read error may be behind it. The chain is built from TRBV6-5 and TRBJ1-6; D not certain. The CDR3 has 15 amino acids. Germline values: CDR1 MNHEY, CDR2 SVGAGI. The CDR3: CATMWGGSYNSPLNF. CDR3 in DNA: TGTGCCACCATGTGGGGAGGATCCTATAATTCACCCCTCAACTTT.

The chain is built from TRBV5-1 and TRBJ2-3, with 16 bases lining up with TRBD2. Germline CDR1 is SGHRS and CDR2 is YFSETQ. Trimming removed 1 base from V and 4 bases from J; junction bases left unmatched: 9. The CDR3 is 19 residues long. The CDR3 bases are TGCGCCAGCAGCTTGCGGGTCGGGACTAGCGGGGGGGCGGCAGATACGCAGTATTTT. It yields the protein CASSLRVGTSGGAADTQYF. Drawing the rest from reference TRBV5-1 and TRBJ2-3, the complete variable domain is KAGVTQTPRYLIKTRGQQVTLSCSPISGHRSVSWYQQTPGQGLQFLFEYFSETQRNKGNFPGRFSGRQFSNSRSEMNVSTLELGDSALYLCASSLRVGTSGGAADTQYFGPGTRLTVL.

The chain links TRBV6-1 to TRBJ2-2, with D tentatively TRBD1 (6 bases). V was cut by 7 bases and J by 1 base, with 13 bases left in between. The CDR3 extends over 15 amino acids. CDR1 and CDR2 from the germline V gene are MNHNS and SASEGT. CDR3: CASIRGQKNTGELFF. The CDR3 DNA sequence: TGTGCCAGCATCAGGGGCCAGAAGAACACCGGGGAGCTGTTTTTT.

This chain joins TRBV6-5 and TRBJ2-1, with D possibly being TRBD2 (6 bases). In germline, CDR1 is MNHEY, CDR2 SVGAGI. The CDR3 is 15 residues long. Trimming took off 2 bases at V and 5 bases at J, with 13 bases between the two ends. CDR3 DNA sequence: TGTGCCAGCAGTTACGGAGGGTGGGGGAACAATGAGCAGTTCTTC. Protein: CASSYGGWGNNEQFF.

The chain links TRBV18 to TRBJ1-6, with D tentatively TRBD1 (5 bases). The V gene's germline CDR1 is KGHSH and CDR2 LQKENI. The CDR3 sequence is 15 residues long. The germline V and J ends were trimmed by 3 bases and 5 bases, with 11 bases remaining between them. Written as DNA, the CDR3 is TGTGCCAGCTCACCCTCTTCGACAGATAATTCACCCCTCCACTTT. Translation gives CASSPSSTDNSPLHF. The full variable domain, with the rest looked up from reference TRBV18 and TRBJ1-6, is NAGVMQNPRHLVRRRGQEARLRCSPMKGHSHVYWYRQLPEEGLKFMVYLQKENIIDESGMPKERFSAEFPKEGPSILRIQQVVRGDSAAYFCASSPSSTDNSPLHFGNGTRLTVT.

This chain links TRBV28 with TRBJ2-1, with 12 bases that match TRBD2. Germline values: CDR1 MDHEN, CDR2 SYDVKM. J gave up 8 bases and V 5 bases, and 10 bases lay outside the gene matches. CDR3 length equals 16 residues. DNA of the CDR3: TGTGCCAGCAGTAAAAGGACTAGCGGGAAGCGGGATGAGCAGTTCTTC. Protein product: CASSKRTSGKRDEQFF.

The chain recombines TRBV5-1 with TRBJ1-5; 8 nucleotides agree with TRBD1. Germline V CDR1 and CDR2: SGHRS, YFSETQ. CDR3 length: 14 amino acids. The V segment lost 4 bases and the J segment 6 bases; nucleotides outside the gene matches: 6. This CDR3 reads CASSPDRGSQPQHF. The CDR3 bases are TGCGCCAGCAGCCCAGACAGGGGATCTCAGCCCCAGCATTTT. Based on the CDR3 plus reference TRBV5-1 and TRBJ1-5, the full variable domain is KAGVTQTPRYLIKTRGQQVTLSCSPISGHRSVSWYQQTPGQGLQFLFEYFSETQRNKGNFPGRFSGRQFSNSRSEMNVSTLELGDSALYLCASSPDRGSQPQHFGDGTRLSIL.

The sample holds one count of this clone. This sequence joins TRBV13 and TRBJ2-1, with TRBD2 matching 7 bases. J was trimmed by 5 bases and V by 1 base; bases with no gene match: 14. The CDR3 length is 18 residues. Germline CDR1 and CDR2: PRHDT and FYEKMQ (reference sequence). CDR3 loop: CASSLAIGGTTTDNEQFF. The CDR3 region has the DNA TGTGCCAGCAGCTTAGCGATTGGCGGGACTACTACTGACAATGAGCAGTTCTTC.

The chain links TRBV2 to TRBJ1-2; unclear D gene. The CDR3 spans 14 residues. The V gene's germline CDR1 is SNHLY and CDR2 FYNNEI. V dropped 6 bases and J dropped 8 bases, with 19 bases sitting between them. CDR3 nucleotides: TGTGCCAGCAGCCAGATGGACCGGGCGGGCGGCTACACCTTC. Amino acid sequence: CASSQMDRAGGYTF.

The rearrangement uses TRBV11-1 and TRBJ1-2, with TRBD1 identical over 9 bases. Unmatched junction bases numbered 3, after V lost 2 bases and J lost 8 bases. The length of the CDR3 is 13 residues. Germline V gene lookup returns CDR1 SGHAT and CDR2 FQDESV (reference sequence). The CDR3 loop is CASSLRTGVGYTF. CDR3 DNA sequence: TGTGCCAGCAGCTTACGGACAGGGGTAGGCTACACCTTC.

The rearrangement joins TRBV11-2 to TRBJ1-1; perhaps TRBD1 as D (6 bases). Trimming removed 5 bases from V and 0 bases from J, with 7 bases in between. CDR3 length: 13 residues. The germline V gene encodes CDR1 SGHAT and CDR2 FQNNGV. CDR3 protein: CASSGQLNTEAFF. CDR3 coding DNA: TGTGCCAGCAGCGGACAGCTGAACACTGAAGCTTTCTTT.

The chain combines TRBV7-2 with TRBJ1-5, with D possibly TRBD1 on 6 matching bases. This CDR3 has 15 amino acids. Deletions cut 5 bases from V and 7 bases from J, with 18 bases between. CDR1 is SGHTA and CDR2 is FQGNSA in the germline V gene. CDR3 coding DNA: TGTGCCAGCAGCGCCGGTGGCCAGGGGCGACAGCCCCAGCATTTT. Translated, it gives CASSAGGQGRQPQHF.

V gene TRBV4-1 combines with J gene TRBJ2-1; perhaps TRBD2 as D (6 bases). In germline, CDR1 is MGHRA, CDR2 YSYEKL. The length of the CDR3 is 15 residues. Trimming shortened V by 2 bases and J by 4 bases, and 12 bases separated the two germline ends. The CDR3 loop is CASSQLPGLYNEQFF. The CDR3 coding sequence is TGCGCCAGCAGCCAATTACCGGGACTGTACAATGAGCAGTTCTTC.

The chain uses TRBV27 and TRBJ2-2, with 8 positions matching TRBD1. Germline V gene lookup returns CDR1 MNHEY and CDR2 SMNVEV (reference sequence). CDR3 length equals 15 residues. J lost 5 bases, V lost 4 bases, and 6 bases had no gene match. CDR3: CASSWAGGATGELFF. In DNA, the CDR3 is TGTGCCAGCAGTTGGGCAGGGGGCGCGACCGGGGAGCTGTTTTTT.

V and J are TRBV19 and TRBJ1-5; no clear D. CDR3 length: 14 amino acids. Germline V gives CDR1 LNHDA, CDR2 SQIVND (reference sequence). Between the trimmed V and J ends, which lost 10 bases and 3 bases, there was a span of 16 bases. The CDR3 loop is CATTAGYDNQPQHF. The CDR3 DNA is TGTGCCACTACGGCGGGGTACGACAATCAGCCCCAGCATTTT.

The chain combines TRBV4-2 with TRBJ1-3, with D uncertain. CDR3 size: 16 residues. Per the germline V gene, CDR1 is LGHNA and CDR2 is YNFKEQ. With 1 base removed from V and 1 base from J, the gap between germline ends came to 11 bases. The CDR3 sequence: CASSQADGKSGNTIYF. The CDR3 DNA reads as TGTGCCAGCAGCCAAGCTGACGGGAAATCTGGAAACACCATATATTTT.